A selection of T cell receptor beta chains follows, all from one sample in a study of beta chain features in type 1 diabetes. The protocol was immunoSEQ multiplex PCR, while the TCRdb copy is restricted to in-frame clones and leaves out a portion. Of 120,000 or so clones in the sample, 16% were seen once. The specimen was central memory CD4+ T cells from blood. Every receptor here comes from a man aged 25 to 45 with type 1 diabetes. Both conserved end residues are part of each CDR3. The D gene is left open where the match is weak. For some rows the clone size is stated as once, few or many, or as a class when expanded; others skip it.

many	NA	TRBV20-1	TRBJ1-4	CSARVGEKLFF	TGCAGTGCTAGAGTCGGGGAAAAACTGTTTTTT
many	NA	TRBV11-2	TRBJ2-1	CASSPLSFLGYNEQFF	TGTGCCAGCAGTCCCCTTTCATTTCTCGGCTACAATGAGCAGTTCTTC
NA	NA	TRBV7-2	TRBJ2-1	CASSPHWDSSYNEQFF	TGTGCCAGCAGTCCCCATTGGGACTCCTCCTACAATGAGCAGTTCTTC
few	TRBD2	TRBV7-2	TRBJ2-3	CAVAGGRKDTQYF	TGTGCCGTAGCGGGGGGGCGAAAGGATACGCAGTATTTT
few	TRBD1	TRBV2	TRBJ2-1	CASSGGQGQFF	TGTGCCAGCAGTGGCGGACAGGGGCAGTTCTTC
NA	NA	TRBV7-2	TRBJ2-5	CASSHSRGRETQYF	TGTGCCAGCAGTCATAGTAGAGGGAGGGAGACCCAGTACTTC
NA	NA	TRBV15	TRBJ1-4	CATSRDGSGDEKLFF	TGTGCCACCAGCAGAGATGGTTCCGGGGATGAAAAACTGTTTTTT
NA	NA	TRBV7-6	TRBJ2-2	CASSPSTGTTGELFF	TGTGCCAGCAGCCCCTCGACAGGCACCACCGGGGAGCTGTTTTTT
NA	NA	TRBV5-1	TRBJ2-3	CASSLSTGEADTQYF	TGCGCCAGCAGCTTGAGTACAGGGGAGGCAGATACGCAGTATTTT
few	NA	TRBV4-3	TRBJ1-5	CASSQATEGFNQPQHF	TGCGCCAGCAGCCAAGCAACAGAGGGTTTCAATCAGCCCCAGCATTTT
NA	NA	TRBV18	TRBJ1-2	CASSPPESYGYTF	TGTGCCAGCTCACCACCGGAAAGCTATGGCTACACCTTC
NA	NA	TRBV30	TRBJ1-5	CAWSVRSLSNQPQHF	TGTGCCTGGAGTGTAAGGAGTCTTAGCAATCAGCCCCAGCATTTT
many	NA	TRBV7-2	TRBJ1-5	CASSSGPNQPQHF	TGTGCCAGCAGCTCCGGTCCTAATCAGCCCCAGCATTTT
NA	NA	TRBV27	TRBJ2-3	CASSALKSTDTQYF	TGTGCCAGCAGTGCACTGAAGAGCACAGATACGCAGTATTTC
NA	NA	TRBV6-1	TRBJ2-3	CASTKGGLDTDTQYF	TGTGCCAGCACCAAAGGGGGACTTGACACAGATACGCAGTATTTT
few	TRBD2	TRBV7-3	TRBJ2-3	CASSLAGGDTQYF	TGTGCCAGCAGCCTAGCGGGGGGCGATACGCAGTATTTT
NA	NA	TRBV11-2	TRBJ2-6	CASREGAGANVLTF	TGTGCCAGCCGCGAAGGGGCTGGGGCCAACGTCCTGACTTTC
medium-sized	TRBD2	TRBV7-2	TRBJ2-2	CASSLGLAGITGELFF	TGTGCCAGCAGCTTAGGACTAGCGGGTATCACCGGGGAGCTGTTTTTT
NA	NA	TRBV6-1	TRBJ1-4	CASSESFRGEKLFF	TGTGCCAGCAGTGAATCGTTCCGTGGGGAAAAACTGTTTTTT
NA	NA	TRBV30	TRBJ2-3	CAWRGVPTDTQYF	TGTGCCTGGAGGGGGGTTCCCACAGATACGCAGTATTTT